This TCR beta chain was captured in a study of T cell repertoires in cytomegalovirus infection. Study as a whole: Evidence of both CMV infection and a matching HLA type came from public TCR beta signatures.

Study findings and constraints: In two of eight donors, the top clonotype was HLA-C-restricted CMV-specific. Identification of carriers of CMV plus the relevant HLA was performed using cumulative public TCR beta family frequency.

TCRdb re-called the reads with MiXCR, one entry per CDR3 protein. The sample carries about 68,000 distinct CDR3 sequences, roughly 20% recorded once. As concerns this clonotype: Its antigen remains unidentified.

J gave up 7 bases and V 6 bases, and 3 bases lay outside the gene matches. The CDR3 has 13 amino acids. The source material was PBMCs, sequenced either directly or after in vitro stimulation (not recorded which). The genes are TRBV12-3 or TRBV12-4 and TRBJ1-4, with 9 bases identical to TRBD1. The TCR originated in a human donor in good health (CMV status not recorded). Some clones in this sample may be carry-over from other donors' samples. The DNA for the CDR3 is TGTGCCAGCAGACAGGGGGCATCTGAAAAACTGTTTTTT. Its protein is CASRQGASEKLFF.